The T cell receptor (beta chain) described here comes from a study of cytomegalovirus exposure and HLA in healthy donors. A multiplex PCR was run with 60 Vbeta primers and 13 Jbeta primers. The data were produced by immunoSEQ multiplex PCR, yet TCRdb's version contains in-frame clones alone and is incomplete. The data contain 140,000 to 150,000 clones, 72% of them singletons. Findings of the study overall: Most TCR beta V segments were productive about 87% or about 30% of the time in an earlier analysis. Per a later analysis, HLA-associated TCR beta chains showed more clonal expansion than other, equally common TCR beta chains. The study had only CMV serostatus as immune exposure information.

CDR3 length: 16 amino acids. The V gene end was trimmed by 0 bases and the J gene end by 8 bases; junction bases not matched to a gene: 6. The germline gives CDR1 MNHNS, CDR2 SASEGT. This clone has just a few counts. Its antigen is still unknown. Sequenced input: PBMCs. This rearrangement joins TRBV6-1 to TRBJ2-1; TRBD2 matches 11 bases. This sequence originates from a man between 35 and 55 years old in good health and CMV-seronegative. The CDR3 spells CASSEAGSGGADEQFF. The CDR3 bases are TGTGCCAGCAGTGAAGCGGGTAGCGGGGGGGCAGATGAGCAGTTCTTC.